This TCR beta chain was captured by sequencing in a study of blood T cell repertoires in COVID-19. About the study: Sites across the United States, Italy and Spain contributed samples from acute and convalescent COVID-19. T cells, B-cell-depleted T cells, or PBMCs provided the cDNA or gDNA that served as material.

Per the study methods: By means of reference gene primer amplification, nucleated cell counts were estimated. The table came from immunoSEQ multiplex PCR; TCRdb's copy has only in-frame clones and leaves some out. That table gives V, J and clone size, and the DNA gave D and trimming. The sample carries about 76,000 clones, over 75% recorded once. Source material: peripheral blood. The sequence came from a woman aged 80 or over with active or convalescent COVID-19.

In nucleotides, the CDR3 is TGTGCCAGCAGTTTAGGGGGGTTTGAAGCTAACTATGGCTACACCTTC. It specifies CASSLGGFEANYGYTF. The chain has TRBV28 and TRBJ1-2; perhaps TRBD1 as D (5 bases). With 2 bases removed from V and 0 bases from J, the gap between germline ends came to 13 bases. Germline lookup yields CDR1 MDHEN and CDR2 SYDVKM. CDR3 length equals 16 residues.